These 5 T cell receptor beta chains originate from one sample sequenced in a study of tumor and adjacent non-tumor tissue in lung cancer (dated by TCRdb to 2016 to 2018). RNA was isolated from bulk unsorted tissue, and RNA quality was assessed with a NanoDrop ND-1000 and an Agilent 2100. The normal lung samples consisted of distant non-tumor tissue collected more than 3 cm from the tumor edge. Library creation used multiplex PCR. Data came from an Illumina HiSeq 2500. Following protocols modified from ARM-PCR, the researchers constructed TCRbeta libraries through three rounds of nested PCR with primers (Table S4). Through fastp at Q25 and MiXCR, TCRdb rebuilt clones from the public reads, retaining in-frame beta chains. For every CDR3 protein sequence, its rows merge into one entry that carries the most common genes and DNA. The table for this sample lists 35,000 to 55,000 distinct CDR3 sequences; 60% of them were counted only once. Of the sample, 45% falls within the top ten clones.

Specimen: distant non-tumor lung tissue. The receptors here all came from a man in his forties or fifties with non-small cell lung cancer.

The V gene is TRBV6-2 or TRBV6-3, the J gene TRBJ1-4, with unresolved D. Germline CDR1 and CDR2: MNHEY and SVGEGT. CDR3 length: 11 residues. CDR3 amino acids: CESSSVEKLFF. The CDR3, as DNA: TGTGAAAGCTCCTCGGTCGAAAAACTGTTTTTT.

The chain couples TRBV6-5 to TRBJ1-1; 7 bases fit TRBD1. The germline CDR1 and CDR2 sequences are MNHEY and SVGAGI. This CDR3 contains 17 residues. The V gene end was trimmed by 2 bases and the J gene end by 1 base; junction bases not matched to a gene: 10. The CDR3 region has the DNA TGTGCCAGCAGTTACAAGCCCCCGGGACAGACGAACACTGAAGCTTTCTTT. Its protein product is CASSYKPPGQTNTEAFF.

This clonotype was recorded a few times. The chain uses TRBV20-1 and TRBJ2-6; unclear D gene. Germline V gene data show CDR1 as DFQATT and CDR2 as SNEGSKA (reference sequence). Trimming shortened V by 0 bases and J by 4 bases, and 10 bases separated the two germline ends. This CDR3 region has 15 residues. The CDR3 region is CSARDPLSGANVLTF. The DNA of the CDR3 is TGCAGTGCTAGAGACCCCCTCTCAGGGGCCAACGTCCTGACTTTC.

This clonotype appeared a few times. One base away lies a much larger clone, so this may be a sequencing read error. The rearrangement uses TRBV29-1 and TRBJ2-7, with 10 positions matching TRBD1. Germline CDR1 and CDR2: SQVTM and ANQGSEA. The CDR3 runs 15 residues. The CDR3 DNA sequence: TGCAACGTTGTCCACGGGACAGGGGCTACCTACGAGCAGTACTTC. Protein product: CNVVHGTGATYEQYF.

Worth noting for this clonotype: Given the absence of the conserved phenylalanine or tryptophan at the CDR3 end, a read error is likely. V and J are TRBV6-1 and TRBJ2-7; D unresolved. CDR3 length: 14 residues. The germline gives CDR1 MNHNS, CDR2 SASEGT. The CDR3 DNA follows: TGTACCAGCAATCTGAACAGCCCAACCTACGAGCAGTACTCC. Translation gives CTSNLNSPTYEQYS.